This T cell receptor beta chain was found in a study of vaccination effects on CD4 cells after COVID-19. Study-wide results and limits: There was marked clonal contraction among infection- and vaccine-induced clones late after vaccination.

Trimming left V 3 bases short and J 7 bases short, with 12 bases between. The germline V gene has CDR1 GTSNPN and CDR2 SVGIG (reference sequence). CDR3 length: 12 residues. The table came from immunoSEQ multiplex PCR; TCRdb's copy has only in-frame clones and leaves some out. This table holds 10,000 or so clones, around 74% found once. Worth noting for this clone: Its antigen is not identified.

Before sequencing, viral peptide pools were used by the ViraFEST assay to expand antigen-specific CD4+ T cells. Scientists isolated CD4+ T cells after a roughly 10-day culture period ended. Nobody among the vaccine recipients had prior SARS-CoV-2 infection (nucleocapsid antibodies were negative). Wells each received 1.5 million to 2.5 million PBMC, cultured with roughly 9.4 IU/ml IL-2 and around 10 ug/ml peptides. This clonotype was sampled from a human donor who received a COVID-19 vaccine. V is TRBV30 and J is TRBJ1-2; possible D gene TRBD1, 6 bases. This specimen was CD4+ T cells from PBMCs cultured with HCoV-229E spike peptides, taken before COVID-19 vaccination. This CDR3 reads CAWRVGGGGYTF. As DNA, the CDR3 is TGTGCCTGGAGGGTTGGGGGCGGTGGCTACACCTTC.